This TCR beta chain was recorded in a study of T cell responses to AZD1222 COVID-19 vaccine. Profiling relied on immunoSEQ multiplex PCR, and the TCRdb table lists in-frame clones only, not all of them. Of 130,000 to 150,000 clones detected, more than 80% appear once; the ten largest clones hold around 1.5%. The CDR3 runs 14 residues. The junction had 10 bases not matched to a gene; V was cut back by 5 bases and J by 8 bases. The V gene's germline CDR1 is SEHNR and CDR2 FQNEAQ (reference sequence). The sequences come from peripheral blood, collected on day 0 of AZD1222 vaccination. The chain carries TRBV7-9 and TRBJ1-2; 8 bases line up with TRBD1. This receptor was taken from an adult in good health. The CDR3 protein is CASSIGQGGVGYTF. In DNA form, the CDR3 reads TGTGCCAGCAGCATTGGACAGGGAGGTGTAGGCTACACCTTC. Combining the CDR3 with reference TRBV7-9 and TRBJ1-2 gives the whole variable domain DTGVSQNPRHKITKRGQNVTFRCDPISEHNRLYWYRQTLGQGPEFLTYFQNEAQLEKSRLLSDRFSAERPKGSFSTLEIQRTEQGDSAMYLCASSIGQGGVGYTFGSGTRLTVV.